This is a list of T cell receptor beta chains from one sample in a study of cytomegalovirus exposure and HLA in healthy donors. Assay used: immunoSEQ multiplex PCR; TCRdb lists only in-frame clones, some missing. In all, the sample yields 30,000 to 35,000 clones. The sample taken for sequencing was PBMCs. These receptors were taken from a man in his forties in good health and CMV-seronegative. CDR3s include the opening cysteine and the closing phenylalanine or tryptophan. Each record gives: J gene, D gene, V gene, CDR3 protein, CDR3 DNA. A D gene is named only where the DNA matches it firmly.

j_gene: TRBJ2-5; d_gene: TRBD2; v_gene: TRBV6-6; CDR3aa: CASRPGLDQETQYF; CDR3nt: TGTGCCAGCAGACCGGGACTAGACCAAGAGACCCAGTACTTC
j_gene: TRBJ2-4; d_gene: TRBD1; v_gene: TRBV30; CDR3aa: CAWDRGSNIQYF; CDR3nt: TGTGCCTGGGACAGGGGGAGTAACATTCAGTACTTC
j_gene: TRBJ1-1; d_gene: NA; v_gene: TRBV20-1; CDR3aa: CSASSQTEDFF; CDR3nt: TGCAGTGCTAGTAGTCAGACTGAAGATTTCTTT
j_gene: TRBJ1-4; d_gene: TRBD1; v_gene: TRBV5-8; CDR3aa: CASSLGGQGTNEKLFF; CDR3nt: TGTGCCAGCAGCTTGGGGGGACAGGGAACTAATGAAAAACTGTTTTTT
j_gene: TRBJ2-5; d_gene: TRBD2; v_gene: TRBV6-5; CDR3aa: CASRSGTSIQETQYF; CDR3nt: TGTGCCAGCAGATCCGGGACTAGCATACAAGAGACCCAGTACTTC
j_gene: TRBJ2-5; d_gene: TRBD2; v_gene: TRBV6-5; CDR3aa: CASSYWQTSGAETQYF; CDR3nt: TGTGCCAGCAGTTACTGGCAGACTAGCGGAGCAGAGACCCAGTACTTC
j_gene: TRBJ2-7; d_gene: TRBD1; v_gene: TRBV9; CDR3aa: CASSASQTGSGAYEQYF; CDR3nt: TGTGCCAGCAGCGCTTCCCAGACAGGGTCCGGGGCCTACGAGCAGTACTTC
j_gene: TRBJ1-1; d_gene: NA; v_gene: TRBV28; CDR3aa: CASSPDRLNTEAFF; CDR3nt: TGTGCCAGCAGTCCCGACAGATTGAACACTGAAGCTTTCTTT
j_gene: TRBJ2-7; d_gene: TRBD2; v_gene: TRBV7-3; CDR3aa: CASSFLAGGPPDHEQYF; CDR3nt: TGTGCCAGCAGCTTCCTAGCGGGAGGGCCGCCCGACCACGAGCAGTACTTC
j_gene: TRBJ1-1; d_gene: TRBD1; v_gene: TRBV28; CDR3aa: CASSLGTVNTEAFF; CDR3nt: TGTGCCAGCAGTTTAGGGACAGTGAACACTGAAGCTTTCTTT
j_gene: TRBJ1-5; d_gene: NA; v_gene: TRBV4-1; CDR3aa: CASSLSSTGSNQPQHF; CDR3nt: TGCGCCAGCAGCCTATCGTCGACAGGCAGCAATCAGCCCCAGCATTTT
j_gene: TRBJ2-3; d_gene: TRBD1; v_gene: TRBV7-9; CDR3aa: CASSSDRAPTDTQYF; CDR3nt: TGTGCCAGCAGCTCGGACAGGGCACCCACAGATACGCAGTATTTT
j_gene: TRBJ1-1; d_gene: NA; v_gene: TRBV7-9; CDR3aa: CASVGGGPEAFF; CDR3nt: TGTGCCAGCGTTGGGGGGGGGCCTGAAGCTTTCTTT
j_gene: TRBJ2-7; d_gene: NA; v_gene: TRBV19; CDR3aa: CASSISGSSYEQYF; CDR3nt: TGTGCCAGTAGTATCAGCGGCAGCTCCTACGAGCAGTACTTC
j_gene: TRBJ2-1; d_gene: TRBD1; v_gene: TRBV6-1; CDR3aa: CASSGQPGQGTHEQFF; CDR3nt: TGTGCCAGCAGTGGACAACCGGGACAGGGTACCCATGAGCAGTTCTTC
j_gene: TRBJ1-2; d_gene: NA; v_gene: TRBV6-5; CDR3aa: CASSYSAQVAYGYTF; CDR3nt: TGTGCCAGCAGTTACTCGGCACAGGTGGCATATGGCTACACCTTC
j_gene: TRBJ1-5; d_gene: NA; v_gene: TRBV5-1; CDR3aa: CASSLSGVGNQPQHF; CDR3nt: TGCGCCAGCAGCTTGTCAGGGGTTGGCAATCAGCCCCAGCATTTT
j_gene: TRBJ2-7; d_gene: NA; v_gene: TRBV20-1; CDR3aa: CSAAGGDEQYF; CDR3nt: TGCAGTGCCGCCGGGGGTGACGAGCAGTACTTC
j_gene: TRBJ1-1; d_gene: NA; v_gene: TRBV6-5; CDR3aa: CASSYSTARVDEDFF; CDR3nt: TGTGCCAGCAGTTACTCGACCGCCAGGGTCGATGAAGATTTCTTT
j_gene: TRBJ2-1; d_gene: NA; v_gene: TRBV20-1; CDR3aa: CSIREDEQFF; CDR3nt: TGCAGTATCCGTGAGGATGAGCAGTTCTTC
j_gene: TRBJ1-5; d_gene: NA; v_gene: TRBV4-1; CDR3aa: CASSPETRERPDQPQHF; CDR3nt: TGCGCCAGCAGCCCCGAAACACGGGAAAGGCCCGATCAGCCCCAGCATTTT
j_gene: TRBJ1-5; d_gene: NA; v_gene: TRBV6-5; CDR3aa: CASSYSGQGRQPQHF; CDR3nt: TGTGCCAGCAGTTACTCAGGCCAGGGGAGACAGCCCCAGCATTTT
j_gene: TRBJ1-2; d_gene: NA; v_gene: TRBV28; CDR3aa: CASSSGGWRIVGYTF; CDR3nt: TGTGCCAGCAGTTCCGGCGGGTGGAGGATTGTTGGCTACACCTTC
j_gene: TRBJ2-1; d_gene: TRBD2; v_gene: TRBV19; CDR3aa: CASSIATSGRVEQFF; CDR3nt: TGTGCCAGTAGTATAGCGACTAGCGGGAGGGTTGAGCAGTTCTTC
j_gene: TRBJ2-2; d_gene: NA; v_gene: TRBV28; CDR3aa: CASSPISLRVDANTGELFF; CDR3nt: TGTGCCAGCAGTCCCATTTCTCTGAGGGTCGACGCGAACACCGGGGAGCTGTTTTTT
j_gene: TRBJ1-2; d_gene: TRBD1; v_gene: TRBV30; CDR3aa: CATEGQGEHYGYTF; CDR3nt: TGTGCCACCGAAGGACAGGGAGAGCACTATGGCTACACCTTC
j_gene: TRBJ1-3; d_gene: NA; v_gene: TRBV9; CDR3aa: CASSVGRGLTGNTIYF; CDR3nt: TGTGCCAGCAGCGTAGGAAGAGGGTTGACTGGAAACACCATATATTTT
j_gene: TRBJ2-5; d_gene: TRBD2; v_gene: TRBV5-6; CDR3aa: CASSWGGTQYF; CDR3nt: TGTGCCAGCAGCTGGGGGGGGACCCAGTACTTC
j_gene: TRBJ2-3; d_gene: NA; v_gene: TRBV28; CDR3aa: CASSPGGPSTDTQYF; CDR3nt: TGTGCCAGCAGTCCAGGGGGGCCTAGCACAGATACGCAGTATTTT
j_gene: TRBJ1-1; d_gene: NA; v_gene: TRBV11-2; CDR3aa: CASSPGEWGGRRTEAFF; CDR3nt: TGTGCCAGCAGCCCGGGGGAGTGGGGGGGACGGCGGACTGAAGCTTTCTTT
j_gene: TRBJ2-1; d_gene: NA; v_gene: TRBV4-1; CDR3aa: CASSQHRDSYNEQFF; CDR3nt: TGCGCCAGCAGCCAACACAGAGACTCCTACAATGAGCAGTTCTTC
j_gene: TRBJ1-1; d_gene: NA; v_gene: TRBV7-2; CDR3aa: CASSLGRTAIEAFF; CDR3nt: TGTGCCAGCAGCTTGGGGAGGACTGCCATTGAAGCTTTCTTT
j_gene: TRBJ2-3; d_gene: NA; v_gene: TRBV12-5; CDR3aa: CASGLAAGNTQYF; CDR3nt: TGTGCTAGTGGTTTAGCCGCGGGGAATACGCAGTATTTT
j_gene: TRBJ2-3; d_gene: NA; v_gene: TRBV13; CDR3aa: CASSPTSGSTDTQYF; CDR3nt: TGTGCCAGCAGCCCCACGAGCGGGAGCACAGATACGCAGTATTTT
j_gene: TRBJ2-7; d_gene: TRBD1; v_gene: TRBV5-1; CDR3aa: CASSRLDRGGDEQYF; CDR3nt: TGCGCCAGCAGTCGACTCGACAGGGGGGGGGACGAGCAGTACTTC
j_gene: TRBJ1-1; d_gene: NA; v_gene: TRBV9; CDR3aa: CASSAGLGGSGTEAFF; CDR3nt: TGTGCCAGCAGCGCTGGGCTGGGGGGATCGGGCACTGAAGCTTTCTTT